A selection of T cell receptor beta chains follows, all from one sample in a study of shared clonotypes between healthy human individuals. TCRdb keeps only in-frame clones here, not all; method: immunoSEQ multiplex PCR. The sample consists of 2,500,000 or so clones, roughly 93% of them appearing once. Sequencing was done on a sample of naive CD4+ T cells from PBMCs. The receptors originated from a man aged 18-30 years in good health. Some clones in this sample may be carry-over from other donors' samples. The CDR3 runs from the conserved cysteine through the conserved F or W. The D gene is left open where the match is weak. Clone size is shown for a subset of rows, as once, few, many or a class of expanded clone.

d_call: TRBD1
v_call: TRBV5-6
clone_size: -
j_call: TRBJ2-1
cdr3_nt: TGTGCCAGCAGCTCTCTTCGGACAGGGAGATACAATGAGCAGTTCTTC
cdr3_aa: CASSSLRTGRYNEQFF

d_call: TRBD2
v_call: TRBV30
clone_size: -
j_call: TRBJ2-5
cdr3_nt: TGTGCCTGGAAAGCACTAGCGGGAGGGCAGGAGACCCAGTACTTC
cdr3_aa: CAWKALAGGQETQYF

d_call: -
v_call: TRBV9
clone_size: -
j_call: TRBJ1-4
cdr3_nt: TGTGCCAGCAGCGTCAGGCCCGACGAAAAACTGTTTTTT
cdr3_aa: CASSVRPDEKLFF

d_call: -
v_call: TRBV7-3
clone_size: -
j_call: TRBJ1-5
cdr3_nt: TGTGCCAGCAGCTTAACAATTGCTCAGCCCCAGCATTTT
cdr3_aa: CASSLTIAQPQHF

d_call: -
v_call: TRBV19
clone_size: -
j_call: TRBJ2-5
cdr3_nt: TGTGCCAGTGAGGCCCCGTGGGGCGAGACCCAGTACTTC
cdr3_aa: CASEAPWGETQYF

d_call: -
v_call: TRBV7-9
clone_size: -
j_call: TRBJ2-7
cdr3_nt: TGTGCCAGCAGCTTAGATCCTCGACCCTACGAGCAGTACTTC
cdr3_aa: CASSLDPRPYEQYF

d_call: TRBD2
v_call: TRBV6-1
clone_size: -
j_call: TRBJ2-7
cdr3_nt: TGTGCCACGTCGACTAGCGGGAAAACCATCGAGCAGTACTTC
cdr3_aa: CATSTSGKTIEQYF

d_call: -
v_call: TRBV5-1
clone_size: -
j_call: TRBJ2-5
cdr3_nt: TGCGCCAGCAGCTTGGCCGGCGACGCGGGTGCGCGTCGTGAGACCCAGTACTTC
cdr3_aa: CASSLAGDAGARRETQYF

d_call: -
v_call: TRBV29-1
clone_size: once
j_call: TRBJ2-5
cdr3_nt: TGCAGCGTTGCCCGGGACTCCCAAGAGACCCAGTACTTC
cdr3_aa: CSVARDSQETQYF

d_call: -
v_call: TRBV4-1
clone_size: -
j_call: TRBJ1-3
cdr3_nt: TGCGCCAGCAGCCAACGCTTCAGGGAGATCTCTGGAAACACCATATATTTT
cdr3_aa: CASSQRFREISGNTIYF

d_call: -
v_call: TRBV5-4
clone_size: -
j_call: TRBJ1-1
cdr3_nt: TGTGCCAGCAGGGCGGGAGTCACAACAGTAATGGTCTCTGAAGCTTTCTTT
cdr3_aa: CASRAGVTTVMVSEAFF

d_call: -
v_call: TRBV9
clone_size: -
j_call: TRBJ2-7
cdr3_nt: TGTGCCAGCAGCCCCCACAGGTTTCCAGTCTACGAGCAGTACTTC
cdr3_aa: CASSPHRFPVYEQYF

d_call: TRBD2
v_call: TRBV2
clone_size: -
j_call: TRBJ2-5
cdr3_nt: TGTGCCAGCAGTCAGGGGACTAGCGGGAGGATGGAGACCCAGTACTTC
cdr3_aa: CASSQGTSGRMETQYF

d_call: -
v_call: TRBV5-1
clone_size: -
j_call: TRBJ1-1
cdr3_nt: TGCGCCAGCAGCCTCCCGGGGACTGAAGCTTTCTTT
cdr3_aa: CASSLPGTEAFF

d_call: -
v_call: TRBV5-6
clone_size: -
j_call: TRBJ2-5
cdr3_nt: TGTGCCAGCAGCCAAACGGGGGAGACCCAGTACTTC
cdr3_aa: CASSQTGETQYF

d_call: -
v_call: TRBV28
clone_size: -
j_call: TRBJ1-2
cdr3_nt: TGTGCCAGCAGCTTGGGCAACTATGGCTACACCTTC
cdr3_aa: CASSLGNYGYTF

d_call: -
v_call: TRBV5-5
clone_size: -
j_call: TRBJ2-7
cdr3_nt: TGTGCCAGCAGCTTGGCCGGAAGCCACGAGCAGTACTTC
cdr3_aa: CASSLAGSHEQYF

d_call: -
v_call: TRBV5-1
clone_size: -
j_call: TRBJ1-5
cdr3_nt: TGCGCCACCCCGACCGGCGGGGGGGTTTGCAGCAATCAGCCCCAGCATTTT
cdr3_aa: CATPTGGGVCSNQPQHF

d_call: -
v_call: TRBV12-2
clone_size: -
j_call: TRBJ2-2
cdr3_nt: TGTGCAAGTCGCTTAGCAGGGGGACAGGGGTTTAACGGGGAGCTGTTTTTT
cdr3_aa: CASRLAGGQGFNGELFF

d_call: TRBD2
v_call: TRBV5-4
clone_size: -
j_call: TRBJ2-5
cdr3_nt: TGTGCCAGCAGCTCAGCGGGAGACGGGGAGACCCAGTACTTC
cdr3_aa: CASSSAGDGETQYF

d_call: -
v_call: TRBV2
clone_size: -
j_call: TRBJ2-6
cdr3_nt: TGTGCCAGCAGTGATTTCTCTGGGGCCAACGTCCTGACTTTC
cdr3_aa: CASSDFSGANVLTF

d_call: -
v_call: TRBV27
clone_size: -
j_call: TRBJ2-5
cdr3_nt: TGTGCCAGCAGTCCGAATACTAGGGTGCAAGAGACCCAGTACTTC
cdr3_aa: CASSPNTRVQETQYF